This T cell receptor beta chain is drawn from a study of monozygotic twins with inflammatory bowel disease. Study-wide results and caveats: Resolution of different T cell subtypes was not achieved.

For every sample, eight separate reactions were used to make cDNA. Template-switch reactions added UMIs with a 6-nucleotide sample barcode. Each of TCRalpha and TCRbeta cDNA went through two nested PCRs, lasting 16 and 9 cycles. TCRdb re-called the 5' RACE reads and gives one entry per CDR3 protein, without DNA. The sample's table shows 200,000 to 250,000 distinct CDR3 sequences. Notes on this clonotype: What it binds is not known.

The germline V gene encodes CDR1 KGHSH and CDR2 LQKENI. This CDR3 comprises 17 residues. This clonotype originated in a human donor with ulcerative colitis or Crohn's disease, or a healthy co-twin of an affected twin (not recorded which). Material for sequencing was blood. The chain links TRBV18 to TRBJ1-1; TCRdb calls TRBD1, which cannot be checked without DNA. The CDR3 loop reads CASSPGAGYYSGTEAFF.